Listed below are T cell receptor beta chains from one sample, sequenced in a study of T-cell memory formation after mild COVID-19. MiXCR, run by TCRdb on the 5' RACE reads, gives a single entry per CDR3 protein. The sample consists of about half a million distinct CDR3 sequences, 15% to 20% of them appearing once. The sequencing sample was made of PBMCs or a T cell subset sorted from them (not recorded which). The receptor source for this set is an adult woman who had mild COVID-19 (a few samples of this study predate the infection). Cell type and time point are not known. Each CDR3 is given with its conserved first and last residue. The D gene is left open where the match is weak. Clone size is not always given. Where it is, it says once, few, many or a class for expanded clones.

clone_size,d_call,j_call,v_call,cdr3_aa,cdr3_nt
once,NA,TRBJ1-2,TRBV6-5,CASSPRIDLPGYTF,TGTGCCAGCAGTCCCCGGATAGACCTTCCCGGCTACACCTTC
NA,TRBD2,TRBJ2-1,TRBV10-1,CASTRAGEAREEQFF,TGCGCCAGCACACGAGCGGGAGAAGCGAGAGAGGAGCAGTTCTTC
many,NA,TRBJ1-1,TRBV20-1,CSARDEVDTEAFF,TGCAGTGCTAGAGATGAGGTGGACACTGAAGCTTTCTTT
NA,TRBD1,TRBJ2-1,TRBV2,CASSLDRGLENEQFF,TGTGCCAGCAGTCTAGACAGGGGGCTAGAAAATGAGCAGTTCTTC
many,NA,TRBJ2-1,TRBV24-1,CATSDSYGSGSYNEQFF,TGTGCCACCAGTGATTCTTACGGGAGCGGCTCCTACAATGAGCAGTTCTTC
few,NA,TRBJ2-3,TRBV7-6,CASSRVFGMVGTDTQYF,TGTGCCAGCAGCCGCGTATTTGGGATGGTCGGCACAGATACGCAGTATTTT
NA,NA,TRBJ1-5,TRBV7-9,CASSLGGTPKGQPQHF,TGTGCCAGCAGCTTAGGGGGGACCCCAAAAGGACAGCCCCAGCATTTT
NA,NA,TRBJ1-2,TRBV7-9,CASSFNSGANYGYTF,TGTGCCAGCAGCTTCAATTCAGGGGCCAACTATGGCTACACCTTC
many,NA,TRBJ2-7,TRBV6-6,CASSYGTGSHEQYF,TGTGCCAGCAGTTACGGAACAGGGTCTCACGAGCAGTACTTC
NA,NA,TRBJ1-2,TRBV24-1,CATSDSDLPHYGYTF,TGTGCCACCAGTGATTCAGACTTACCCCACTATGGCTACACCTTC
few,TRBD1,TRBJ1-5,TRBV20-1,CSARAGTGGNQPQHF,TGCAGTGCTAGAGCCGGGACAGGGGGCAATCAGCCCCAGCATTTT
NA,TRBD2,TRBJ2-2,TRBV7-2,CASSLKTGGPTGELFF,TGTGCCAGCAGCTTAAAAACGGGAGGGCCCACCGGGGAGCTGTTTTTT
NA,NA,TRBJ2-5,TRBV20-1,CSAREPDGTQYF,TGCAGTGCTAGAGAACCTGACGGGACCCAGTACTTC
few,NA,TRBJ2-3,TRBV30,CAWSVSQDTQYF,TGTGCCTGGAGTGTCTCGCAGGATACGCAGTATTTT
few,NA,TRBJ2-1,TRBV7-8,CASRTAESSYNEQFF,TGTGCCAGCAGAACAGCGGAGAGCTCCTACAATGAGCAGTTCTTC
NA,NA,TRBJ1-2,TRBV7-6,CASSLEGGVFYGYTF,TGTGCCAGCAGCTTAGAAGGGGGTGTTTTTTATGGCTACACCTTC
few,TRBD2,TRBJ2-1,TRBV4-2,CASSQEESSGSGNEQFF,TGTGCCAGCAGCCAAGAGGAGTCTAGCGGGAGCGGGAATGAGCAGTTCTTC
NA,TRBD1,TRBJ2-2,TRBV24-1,CATSDPRQGEGELFF,TGTGCCACCAGTGACCCTCGACAGGGGGAAGGGGAGCTGTTTTTT
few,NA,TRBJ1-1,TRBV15,CATSRGRGGQNTEAFF,TGTGCCACCAGCAGAGGCCGCGGGGGACAGAACACTGAAGCTTTCTTT
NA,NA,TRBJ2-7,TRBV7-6,CASSLETAYYEQYF,TGTGCCAGCAGCTTAGAAACAGCCTACTACGAGCAGTACTTC
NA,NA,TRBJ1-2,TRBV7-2,CASSFYEGRNNGYTF,TGTGCCAGCAGCTTCTATGAGGGAAGAAATAATGGCTACACCTTC
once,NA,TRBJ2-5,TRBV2,CASRGGTRLGETQYF,TGTGCCAGCAGGGGTGGGACCCGGCTTGGGGAGACCCAGTACTTC
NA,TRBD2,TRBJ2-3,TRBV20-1,CSARVGLAGGPVPTDTQYF,TGCAGTGCTAGAGTGGGACTAGCGGGGGGGCCCGTCCCCACAGATACGCAGTATTTT
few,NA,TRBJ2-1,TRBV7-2,CASSSQGFPNEQFF,TGTGCCAGCAGCTCGCAGGGATTCCCCAATGAGCAGTTCTTC
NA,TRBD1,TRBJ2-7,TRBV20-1,CSARPPGQGYEQYF,TGCAGTGCTAGACCCCCGGGACAGGGGTACGAGCAGTACTTC
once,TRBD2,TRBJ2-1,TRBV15,CATSRVRAGTSSYNEQFF,TGTGCCACCAGCAGAGTCAGGGCCGGGACTAGCTCCTACAATGAGCAGTTCTTC
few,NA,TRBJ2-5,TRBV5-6,CASSFSSTRVGETQYF,TGTGCCAGCAGCTTCTCCTCTACTAGAGTTGGAGAGACCCAGTACTTC
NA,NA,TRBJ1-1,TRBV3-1,CASSQGGGSTEAFF,TGTGCCAGCAGCCAAGGAGGGGGTTCCACTGAAGCTTTCTTT
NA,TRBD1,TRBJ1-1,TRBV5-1,CASSFPDRTGPNTEAFF,TGCGCCAGCAGCTTCCCAGATCGGACAGGACCGAACACTGAAGCTTTCTTT
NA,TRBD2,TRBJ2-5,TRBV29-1,CSVEIGTSWETQYF,TGCAGCGTTGAAATTGGGACTAGTTGGGAGACCCAGTACTTC
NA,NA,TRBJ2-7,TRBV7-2,CASSLELGRYEQYF,TGTGCCAGCAGCTTAGAGCTAGGTCGCTACGAGCAGTACTTC
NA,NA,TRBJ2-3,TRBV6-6,CASSTSRTTDTQYF,TGTGCCAGCAGCACCAGCAGAACCACAGATACGCAGTATTTT
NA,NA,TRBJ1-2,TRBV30,CAWKVTGGYTF,TGTGCCTGGAAGGTCACGGGCGGCTACACCTTC
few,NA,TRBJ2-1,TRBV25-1,CASSEEKPYNEQFF,TGTGCCAGCAGTGAAGAAAAGCCCTACAATGAGCAGTTCTTC
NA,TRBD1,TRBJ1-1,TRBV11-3,CASRVGQVNTEAFF,TGTGCCAGCAGGGTGGGACAGGTGAACACTGAAGCTTTCTTT
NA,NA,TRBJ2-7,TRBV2,CASRSEPSGYEQYF,TGTGCCAGCAGGTCCGAACCGTCGGGCTACGAGCAGTACTTC
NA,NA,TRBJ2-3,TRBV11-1,CASSSSPGRNTQYF,TGTGCCAGCAGCTCCTCCCCGGGACGAAATACGCAGTATTTT
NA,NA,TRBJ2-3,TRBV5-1,CASSLEQGPVDTQYF,TGCGCCAGCAGCTTGGAACAGGGCCCCGTAGATACGCAGTATTTT
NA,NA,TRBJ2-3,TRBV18,CASSPWGASTDTQYF,TGTGCCAGCTCACCATGGGGCGCGAGCACAGATACGCAGTATTTT
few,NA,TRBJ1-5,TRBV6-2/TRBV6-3,CASSRPRGGNQPQHF,TGTGCCAGCAGTCGACCTCGGGGAGGCAATCAGCCCCAGCATTTT
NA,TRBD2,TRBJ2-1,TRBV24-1,CATSDRRLASYNEQFF,TGTGCCACCAGTGATCGCCGACTAGCCTCCTACAATGAGCAGTTCTTC
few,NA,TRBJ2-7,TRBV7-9,CASSPEYEQYF,TGTGCCAGCAGCCCGGAGTACGAGCAGTACTTC
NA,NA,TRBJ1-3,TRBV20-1,CSARISGNTIYF,TGCAGTGCTAGGATTTCTGGAAACACCATATATTTT
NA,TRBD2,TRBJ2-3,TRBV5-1,CASSAFPGTSGGPSTDTQYF,TGCGCCAGCAGCGCCTTCCCCGGGACTAGCGGGGGCCCTAGCACAGATACGCAGTATTTT